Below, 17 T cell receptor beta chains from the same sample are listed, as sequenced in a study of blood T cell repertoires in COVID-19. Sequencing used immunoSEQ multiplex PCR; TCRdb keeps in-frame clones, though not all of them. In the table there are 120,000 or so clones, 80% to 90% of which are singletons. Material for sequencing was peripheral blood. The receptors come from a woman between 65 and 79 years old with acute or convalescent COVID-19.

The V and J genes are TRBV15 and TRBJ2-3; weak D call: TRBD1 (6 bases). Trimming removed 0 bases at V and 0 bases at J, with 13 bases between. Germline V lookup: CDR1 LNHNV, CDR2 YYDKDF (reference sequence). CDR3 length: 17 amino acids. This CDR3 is CATSRDRGRGSTDTQYF. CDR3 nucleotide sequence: TGTGCCACCAGCAGAGATCGAGGCAGGGGAAGCACAGATACGCAGTATTTT.

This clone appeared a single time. The CDR3 DNA reads TGTGCCAGCACTGGGCAGGGTAACGCTAATGAAAAACTGTTTTTT. Amino acid sequence: CASTGQGNANEKLFF. The genes are TRBV2 and TRBJ1-4, with D possibly matching TRBD1 (5 bases). V was cut by 7 bases and J by 3 bases, with 15 bases left in between. This CDR3 comprises 15 residues. Germline V gene data show CDR1 as SNHLY and CDR2 as FYNNEI.

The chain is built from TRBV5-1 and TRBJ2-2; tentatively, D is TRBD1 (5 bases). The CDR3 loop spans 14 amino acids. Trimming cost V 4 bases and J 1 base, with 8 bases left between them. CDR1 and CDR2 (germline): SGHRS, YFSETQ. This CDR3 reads CASSPQGNTGELFF. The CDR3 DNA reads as TGCGCCAGCAGCCCGCAGGGGAACACCGGGGAGCTGTTTTTT. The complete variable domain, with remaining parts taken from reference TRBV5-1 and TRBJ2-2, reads KAGVTQTPRYLIKTRGQQVTLSCSPISGHRSVSWYQQTPGQGLQFLFEYFSETQRNKGNFPGRFSGRQFSNSRSEMNVSTLELGDSALYLCASSPQGNTGELFFGEGSRLTVL.

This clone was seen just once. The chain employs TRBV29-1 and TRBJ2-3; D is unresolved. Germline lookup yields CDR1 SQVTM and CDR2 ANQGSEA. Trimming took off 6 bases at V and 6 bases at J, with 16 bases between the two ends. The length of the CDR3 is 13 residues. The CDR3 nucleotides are TGCAGCGTATTCCTTCGGTTCTCGGATACGCAGTATTTT. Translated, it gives CSVFLRFSDTQYF.

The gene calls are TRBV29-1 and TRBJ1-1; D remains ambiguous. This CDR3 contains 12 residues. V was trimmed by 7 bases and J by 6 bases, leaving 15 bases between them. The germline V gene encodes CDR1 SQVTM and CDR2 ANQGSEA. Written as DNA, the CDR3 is TGCAGCGCGTCGGTCCTGAGGGCTGAAGCTTTCTTT. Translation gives CSASVLRAEAFF.

The CDR3 DNA reads as TGTGCCAGCAGCCCGCGGGACCACACTGAAGCTTTCTTT. Translated, it gives CASSPRDHTEAFF. The chain combines TRBV3-1 (or the pseudogene TRBV3-2) with TRBJ1-1; possible D gene TRBD1, 5 bases. Deletions cut 4 bases from V and 3 bases from J, with 9 bases between. The CDR3 has 13 residues. Per the germline V gene, CDR1 is LGHDT and CDR2 is YNNKEL (reference sequence).

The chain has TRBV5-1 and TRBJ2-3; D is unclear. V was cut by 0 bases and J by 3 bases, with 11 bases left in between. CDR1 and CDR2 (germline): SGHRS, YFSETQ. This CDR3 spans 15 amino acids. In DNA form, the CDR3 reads TGCGCCAGCAGCTTGGCCTCGGAGAAGACAGATACGCAGTATTTT. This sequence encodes CASSLASEKTDTQYF.

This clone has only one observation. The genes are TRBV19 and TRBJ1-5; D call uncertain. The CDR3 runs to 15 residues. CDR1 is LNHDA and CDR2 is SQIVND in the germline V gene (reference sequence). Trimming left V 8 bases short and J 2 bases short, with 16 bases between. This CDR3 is CASSPLQRGNQPQHF. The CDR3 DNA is TGTGCCAGTTCACCCCTCCAGCGCGGCAATCAGCCCCAGCATTTT.

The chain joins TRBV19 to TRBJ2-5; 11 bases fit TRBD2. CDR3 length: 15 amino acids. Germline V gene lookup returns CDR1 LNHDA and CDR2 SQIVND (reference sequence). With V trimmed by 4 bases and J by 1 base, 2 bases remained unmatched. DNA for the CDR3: TGTGCCAGTAGTACAGGGACTAGCGGCCAAGAGACCCAGTACTTC. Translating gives CASSTGTSGQETQYF.

CDR3 sequence: CASSFSSNTIYF. The DNA of the CDR3 is TGTGCCAGCAGCTTTTCGTCGAACACCATATATTTT. The chain combines TRBV7-9 with TRBJ1-3; D not certain. CDR1 is SEHNR, CDR2 FQNEAQ, per germline (reference sequence). This CDR3 is 12 amino acids long. V shed 3 bases and J shed 7 bases, with 7 bases lying between them.

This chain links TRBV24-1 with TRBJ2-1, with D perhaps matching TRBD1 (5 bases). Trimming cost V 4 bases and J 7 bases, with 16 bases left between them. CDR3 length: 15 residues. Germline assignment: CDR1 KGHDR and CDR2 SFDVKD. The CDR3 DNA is TGTGCCACCAGTGAGGGCGGCCAGGGTCGGAATGAGCAGTTCTTC. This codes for CATSEGGQGRNEQFF.

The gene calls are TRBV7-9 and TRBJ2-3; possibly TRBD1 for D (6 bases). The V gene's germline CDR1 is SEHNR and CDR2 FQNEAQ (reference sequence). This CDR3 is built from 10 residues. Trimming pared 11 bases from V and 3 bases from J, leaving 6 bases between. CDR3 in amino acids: CAQGTDTQYF. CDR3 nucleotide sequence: TGTGCCCAGGGGACAGATACGCAGTATTTT.

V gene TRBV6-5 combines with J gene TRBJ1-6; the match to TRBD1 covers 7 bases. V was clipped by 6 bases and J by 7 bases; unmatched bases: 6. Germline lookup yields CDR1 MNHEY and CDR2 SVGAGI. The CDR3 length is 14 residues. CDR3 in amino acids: CASRRQGLNSPLHF. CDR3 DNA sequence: TGTGCCAGCAGACGACAGGGCCTCAATTCACCCCTCCACTTT.

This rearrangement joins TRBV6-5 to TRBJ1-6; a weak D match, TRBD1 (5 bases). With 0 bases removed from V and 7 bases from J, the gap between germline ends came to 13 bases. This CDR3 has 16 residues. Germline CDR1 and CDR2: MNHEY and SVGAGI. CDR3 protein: CASSYSNRPVNSPLHF. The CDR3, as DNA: TGTGCCAGCAGTTACTCGAACAGGCCCGTCAATTCACCCCTCCACTTT.

CDR3 sequence: CASTRQGAGELFF. The CDR3 DNA reads TGTGCCAGCACCCGACAGGGGGCCGGGGAGCTGTTTTTT. V is TRBV3-1 (or the pseudogene TRBV3-2) and J is TRBJ2-2; TRBD1 matches 9 bases. Germline values: CDR1 LGHDT, CDR2 YNNKEL (reference sequence). Germline trimming cut 7 bases from V and 6 bases from J; bases unmatched to any gene: 3. The CDR3 runs 13 residues.

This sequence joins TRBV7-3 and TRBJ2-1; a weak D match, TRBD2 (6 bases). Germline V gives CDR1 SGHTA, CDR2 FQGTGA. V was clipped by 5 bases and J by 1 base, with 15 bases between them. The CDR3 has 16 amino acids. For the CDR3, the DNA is TGTGCCAGCAGCCGTGATAGCGGCGGTTCCTACAATGAGCAGTTCTTC. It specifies CASSRDSGGSYNEQFF.

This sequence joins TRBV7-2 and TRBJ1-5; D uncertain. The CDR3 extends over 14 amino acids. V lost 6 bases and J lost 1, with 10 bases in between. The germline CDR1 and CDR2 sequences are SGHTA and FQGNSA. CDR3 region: CASSLYLSNQPQHF. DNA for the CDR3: TGTGCCAGCAGTCTGTACCTAAGCAATCAGCCCCAGCATTTT.